The T cell receptor (beta chain) under discussion was sequenced for a study of T cells after yellow fever vaccination. The table lists this clonotype with a few counts. TCRdb reanalysed the 5' RACE reads using MiXCR and keeps one entry per CDR3 protein. Counted here are over 45,000 distinct CDR3 sequences, roughly 6.9% occurring once; the ten biggest clones make up less than 45%. Trimming cost V 5 bases and J 5 bases; bases outside gene matches: 7. Germline lookup yields CDR1 MNHEY and CDR2 SMNVEV (reference sequence). There are 15 residues in the CDR3. The V gene is TRBV27, the J gene TRBJ1-2; 11 bases fit TRBD1. The input for sequencing was CD8+ T cells sorted from PBMCs, taken on the day of the first yellow fever vaccination. The sequence came from a man younger than 30 who received the YFV17D yellow fever vaccine. The CDR3 reads CASSAWTGGEYGYTF. The CDR3, as DNA: TGTGCCAGCAGTGCCTGGACAGGGGGCGAATATGGCTACACCTTC.